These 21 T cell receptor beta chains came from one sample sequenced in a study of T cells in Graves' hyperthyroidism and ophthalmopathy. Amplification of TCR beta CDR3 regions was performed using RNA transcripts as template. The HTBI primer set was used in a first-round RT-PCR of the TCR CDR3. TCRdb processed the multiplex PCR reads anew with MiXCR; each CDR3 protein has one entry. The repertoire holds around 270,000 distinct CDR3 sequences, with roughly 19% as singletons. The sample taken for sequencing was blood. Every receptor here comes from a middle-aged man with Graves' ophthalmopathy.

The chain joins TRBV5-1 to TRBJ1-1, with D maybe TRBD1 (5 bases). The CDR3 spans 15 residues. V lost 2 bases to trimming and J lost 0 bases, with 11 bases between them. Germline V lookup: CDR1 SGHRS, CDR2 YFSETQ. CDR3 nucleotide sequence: TGCGCCAGCAGCTTCTGGGGCAGGATGAACACTGAAGCTTTCTTT. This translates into CASSFWGRMNTEAFF.

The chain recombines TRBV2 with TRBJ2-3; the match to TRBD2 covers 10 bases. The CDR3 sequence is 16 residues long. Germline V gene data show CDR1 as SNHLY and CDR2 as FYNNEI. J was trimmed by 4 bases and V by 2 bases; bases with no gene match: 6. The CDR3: CASSELAGDGADTQYF. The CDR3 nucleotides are TGTGCCAGCAGTGAACTAGCGGGAGATGGCGCAGATACGCAGTATTTT.

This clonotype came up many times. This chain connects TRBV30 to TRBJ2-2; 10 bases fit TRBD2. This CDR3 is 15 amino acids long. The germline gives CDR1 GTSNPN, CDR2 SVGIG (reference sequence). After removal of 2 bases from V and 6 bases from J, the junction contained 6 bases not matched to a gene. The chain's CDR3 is CAWSPSGRQAGELFF. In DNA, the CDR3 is TGTGCCTGGAGTCCTAGCGGGAGACAGGCCGGGGAGCTGTTTTTT.

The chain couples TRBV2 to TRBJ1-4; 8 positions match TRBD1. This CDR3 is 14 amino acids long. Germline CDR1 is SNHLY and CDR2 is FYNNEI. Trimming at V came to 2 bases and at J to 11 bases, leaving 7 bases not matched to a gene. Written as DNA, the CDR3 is TGTGCCAGCAGTGAACAACAGGGGGAGGTGAAACTGTTTTTT. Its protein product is CASSEQQGEVKLFF. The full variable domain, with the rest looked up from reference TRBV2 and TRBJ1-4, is EPEVTQTPSHQVTQMGQEVILRCVPISNHLYFYWYRQILGQKVEFLVSFYNNEISEKSEIFDDQFSVERPDGSNFTLKIRSTKLEDSAMYFCASSEQQGEVKLFFGSGTQLSVL.

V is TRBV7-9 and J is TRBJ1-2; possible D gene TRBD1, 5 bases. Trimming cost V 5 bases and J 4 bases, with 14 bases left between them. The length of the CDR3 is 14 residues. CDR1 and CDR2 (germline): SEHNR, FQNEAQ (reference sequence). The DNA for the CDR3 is TGTGCCAGCAGCCGACAGCCCAACTCCTATGGCTACACCTTC. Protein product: CASSRQPNSYGYTF.

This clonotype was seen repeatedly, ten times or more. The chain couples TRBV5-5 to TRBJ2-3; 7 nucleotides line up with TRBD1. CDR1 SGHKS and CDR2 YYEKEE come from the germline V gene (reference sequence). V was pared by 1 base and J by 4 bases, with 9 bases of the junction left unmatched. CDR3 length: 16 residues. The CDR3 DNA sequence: TGTGCCAGCAGCTTGTTACTCACAGGGGTTGCAGATACGCAGTATTTT. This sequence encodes CASSLLLTGVADTQYF.

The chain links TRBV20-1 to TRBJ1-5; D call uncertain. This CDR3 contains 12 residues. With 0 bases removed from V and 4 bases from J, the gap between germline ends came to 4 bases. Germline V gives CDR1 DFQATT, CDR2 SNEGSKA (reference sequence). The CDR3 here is CSAREANQPQHF. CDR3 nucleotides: TGCAGTGCTAGAGAGGCGAATCAGCCCCAGCATTTT.

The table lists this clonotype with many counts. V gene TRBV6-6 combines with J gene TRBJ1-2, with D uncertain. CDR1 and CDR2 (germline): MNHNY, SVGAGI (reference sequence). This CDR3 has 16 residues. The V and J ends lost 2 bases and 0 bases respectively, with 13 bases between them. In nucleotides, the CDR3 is TGTGCCAGCAGTTACGATTTGGCAGCGACTAACTATGGCTACACCTTC. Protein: CASSYDLAATNYGYTF.

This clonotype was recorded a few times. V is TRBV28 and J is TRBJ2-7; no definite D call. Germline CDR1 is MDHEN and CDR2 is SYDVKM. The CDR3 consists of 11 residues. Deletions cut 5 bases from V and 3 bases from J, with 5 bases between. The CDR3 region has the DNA TGTGCCAGCAGTAACATCTACGAGCAGTACTTC. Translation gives CASSNIYEQYF.

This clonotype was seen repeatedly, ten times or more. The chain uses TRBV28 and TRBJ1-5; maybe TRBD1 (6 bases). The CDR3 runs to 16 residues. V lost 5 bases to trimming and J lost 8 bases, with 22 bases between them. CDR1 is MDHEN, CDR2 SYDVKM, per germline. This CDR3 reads CASSPPLGADHEPQHF. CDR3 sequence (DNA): TGTGCCAGCAGTCCACCCTTGGGGGCAGATCACGAGCCCCAGCATTTT. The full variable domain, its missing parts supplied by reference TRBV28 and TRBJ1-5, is DVKVTQSSRYLVKRTGEKVFLECVQDMDHENMFWYRQDPGLGLRLIYFSYDVKMKEKGDIPEGYSVSREKKERFSLILESASTNQTSMYLCASSPPLGADHEPQHFGDGTRLSIL.

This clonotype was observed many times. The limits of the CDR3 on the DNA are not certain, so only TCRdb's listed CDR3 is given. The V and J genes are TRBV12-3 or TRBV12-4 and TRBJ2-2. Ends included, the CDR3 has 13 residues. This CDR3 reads CASSLVRFGELFF.

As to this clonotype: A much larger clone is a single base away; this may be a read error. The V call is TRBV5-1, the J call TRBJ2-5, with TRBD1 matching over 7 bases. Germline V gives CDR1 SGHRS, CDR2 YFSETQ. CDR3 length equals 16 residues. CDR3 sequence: CASSLDGRGGQETQCF. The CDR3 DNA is TGCGCCAGCAGCTTAGACGGCCGAGGGGGCCAAGAGACCCAGTGCTTC.

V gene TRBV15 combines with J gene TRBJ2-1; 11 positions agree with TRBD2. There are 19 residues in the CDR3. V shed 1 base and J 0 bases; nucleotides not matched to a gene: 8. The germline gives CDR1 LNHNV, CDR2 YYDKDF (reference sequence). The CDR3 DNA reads TGTGCCACCAGCAGAGGAACGACTAGCGGGGCGAGCTCCTACAATGAGCAGTTCTTC. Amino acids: CATSRGTTSGASSYNEQFF.

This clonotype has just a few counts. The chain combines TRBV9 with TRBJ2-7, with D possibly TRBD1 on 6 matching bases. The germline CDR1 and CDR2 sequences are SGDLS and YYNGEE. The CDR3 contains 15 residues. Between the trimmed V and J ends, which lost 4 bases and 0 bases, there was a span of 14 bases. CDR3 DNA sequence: TGTGCCAGCAGCCCCGAAGGGGACAACTCCTACGAGCAGTACTTC. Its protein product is CASSPEGDNSYEQYF.

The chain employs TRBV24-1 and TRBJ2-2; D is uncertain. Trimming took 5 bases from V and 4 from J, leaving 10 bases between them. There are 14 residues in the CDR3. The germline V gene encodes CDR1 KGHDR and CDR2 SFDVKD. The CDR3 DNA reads TGTGCCACCAGTGGGTATCCGAGCACCGGGGAGCTGTTTTTT. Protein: CATSGYPSTGELFF.

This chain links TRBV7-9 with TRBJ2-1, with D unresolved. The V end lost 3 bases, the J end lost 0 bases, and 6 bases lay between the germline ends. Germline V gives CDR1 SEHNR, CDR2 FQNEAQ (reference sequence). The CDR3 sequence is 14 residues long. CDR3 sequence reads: CASSFGTSYNEQFF. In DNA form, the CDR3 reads TGTGCCAGCAGCTTCGGTACCTCCTACAATGAGCAGTTCTTC.

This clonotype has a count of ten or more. CDR3 sequence: CASSLYTQGRSEQYF. The CDR3 nucleotides read TGCGCCAGCAGCTTGTACACACAGGGGCGGAGCGAGCAGTACTTC. The chain links TRBV5-1 to TRBJ2-7, with TRBD1 identical over 7 bases. The V gene end was trimmed by 1 base and the J gene end by 6 bases; junction bases not matched to a gene: 10. CDR1 and CDR2 (germline): SGHRS, YFSETQ. The length of the CDR3 is 15 residues.

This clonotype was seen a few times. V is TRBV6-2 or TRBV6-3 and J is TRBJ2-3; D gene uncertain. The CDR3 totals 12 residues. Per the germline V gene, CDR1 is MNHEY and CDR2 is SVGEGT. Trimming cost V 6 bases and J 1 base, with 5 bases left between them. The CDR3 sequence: CASRAGTDTQYF. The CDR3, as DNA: TGTGCCAGCAGGGCGGGCACAGATACGCAGTATTTT.

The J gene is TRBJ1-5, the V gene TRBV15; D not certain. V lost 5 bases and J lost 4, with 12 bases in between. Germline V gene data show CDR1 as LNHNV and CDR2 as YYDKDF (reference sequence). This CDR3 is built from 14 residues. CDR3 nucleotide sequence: TGTGCCACCAGCGGTTCGGGTGGAAATCAGCCCCAGCATTTT. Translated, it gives CATSGSGGNQPQHF.

Here the CDR3 DNA reads TGTGCCAGCAGCTTATCAGGGATGAATCAGCCCCAGCATTTT. It yields the protein CASSLSGMNQPQHF. This chain uses TRBV7-9 with TRBJ1-5; tentative D call: TRBD1 (5 bases). CDR3 length equals 14 residues. CDR1 is SEHNR, CDR2 FQNEAQ, per germline (reference sequence). V was shortened by 2 bases and J by 4 bases, with 9 bases between the two germline ends.

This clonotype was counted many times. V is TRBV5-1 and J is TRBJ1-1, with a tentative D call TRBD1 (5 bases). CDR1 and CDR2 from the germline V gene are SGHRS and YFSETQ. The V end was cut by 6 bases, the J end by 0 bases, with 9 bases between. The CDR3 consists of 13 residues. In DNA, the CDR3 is TGCGCCAGCAACGGACACTTGAACACTGAAGCTTTCTTT. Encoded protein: CASNGHLNTEAFF.